These 10 T cell receptor beta chains share one sample of origin, sequenced in a study of PD-L1 blockade in urothelial cancer. Using immunoSEQ multiplex PCR, the repertoire was profiled, and TCRdb retains in-frame clones only, with some absent. Among roughly 100,000 clones listed, over 75% were seen once. Sequenced here: PBMCs, sampled around atezolizumab (anti-PD-L1) treatment. These TCRs come from a man aged 50 or older with urothelial cancer.

The CDR3 is CASSTRTGRADTQYF. The CDR3 nucleotides read TGTGCCAGTAGTACCAGGACGGGGAGGGCAGATACGCAGTATTTT. The V gene is TRBV19, the J gene TRBJ2-3; 7 nucleotides align to TRBD2. Germline trimming cut 4 bases from V and 4 bases from J; bases unmatched to any gene: 8. Germline CDR1 LNHDA, CDR2 SQIVND (reference sequence). The CDR3 length is 15 residues.

The rearrangement uses TRBV2 and TRBJ2-7, with 8 bases that match TRBD2. CDR3 length: 12 amino acids. Germline V gives CDR1 SNHLY, CDR2 FYNNEI. Trimming cost V 6 bases and J 3 bases; bases outside gene matches: 1. The DNA for the CDR3 is TGTGCCAGCAGCACTAGCGGCTACGAGCAGTACTTC. This encodes CASSTSGYEQYF.

The chain carries TRBV2 and TRBJ2-2, with 8 bases identical to TRBD2. Germline CDR1 is SNHLY and CDR2 is FYNNEI. With V trimmed by 6 bases and J by 7 bases, 13 bases remained unmatched. The CDR3 has 16 residues. The CDR3, as DNA: TGTGCCAGCAGGGAAATAGGGGGGACTAGTCACGGGGAGCTGTTTTTT. Translating gives CASREIGGTSHGELFF.

The chain links TRBV6-1 to TRBJ2-3, with D unclear. The CDR3 has 13 amino acids. CDR1 and CDR2 (germline): MNHNS, SASEGT. CDR3 nucleotide sequence: TGTGCGTCAAAAGGAGCTAGCACAGATACGCAGTATTTT. Its translation: CASKGASTDTQYF.

The V gene is TRBV30, the J gene TRBJ2-4; no definite D call. V was shortened by 3 bases and J by 0 bases, with 6 bases between the two germline ends. There are 13 residues in the CDR3. CDR1 GTSNPN and CDR2 SVGIG come from the germline V gene (reference sequence). CDR3 protein: CAWRAVAKNIQYF. The DNA of the CDR3 is TGTGCCTGGAGGGCGGTAGCCAAAAACATTCAGTACTTC. The full variable domain, its missing parts supplied by reference TRBV30 and TRBJ2-4, is SQTIHQWPATLVQPVGSPLSLECTVEGTSNPNLYWYRQAAGRGLQLLFYSVGIGQISSEVPQNLSASRPQDRQFILSSKKLLLSDSGFYLCAWRAVAKNIQYFGAGTRLSVL.

This chain links TRBV7-3 with TRBJ2-1; a weak D match, TRBD1 (5 bases). V was cut by 0 bases and J by 8 bases, with 14 bases left in between. The CDR3 consists of 15 residues. Germline V CDR1 and CDR2: SGHTA, FQGTGA. The CDR3 bases are TGTGCCAGCAGCTTAACGGCAGGGCGCAGCGATGAGCAGTTCTTC. Translation: CASSLTAGRSDEQFF.

The rearrangement links TRBV10-3 to TRBJ2-2; unclear D gene. Deletions cut 7 bases from V and 4 bases from J, with 4 bases between. The CDR3 is made up of 11 amino acids. Germline V lookup: CDR1 ENHRY, CDR2 SYGVKD. CDR3 loop: CAIMATGELFF. The DNA of the CDR3 is TGTGCCATCATGGCCACCGGGGAGCTGTTTTTT.

This clone was counted a few times. This chain uses TRBV5-4 with TRBJ2-3; 7 bases line up with TRBD1. Germline lookup yields CDR1 SGHNT and CDR2 YYREEE (reference sequence). The V gene end was trimmed by 4 bases and the J gene end by 2 bases; junction bases not matched to a gene: 7. The CDR3 covers 15 residues. The CDR3 bases are TGTGCCAGCAGCGAGGACAGGTTCTACACAGATACGCAGTATTTT. This codes for CASSEDRFYTDTQYF.

CDR3: CASSPGLAGGRHEQYF. CDR3 sequence (DNA): TGTGCCAGCAGCCCGGGACTAGCGGGAGGTCGGCACGAGCAGTACTTC. The chain employs TRBV11-1 and TRBJ2-7; 15 positions agree with TRBD2. Germline loops: CDR1 SGHAT, CDR2 FQDESV (reference sequence). The CDR3 totals 16 residues. Trimming took 5 bases from V and 5 from J; bases not matched to a gene: 7.

The rearrangement links TRBV18 to TRBJ2-6; D ambiguous. V was shortened by 6 bases and J by 2 bases, with 11 bases between the two germline ends. Per the germline V gene, CDR1 is KGHSH and CDR2 is LQKENI. The CDR3 has 15 amino acids. The CDR3 nucleotides are TGTGCCAGCTCGCTTACAGAGACTGGGGCCAACGTCCTGACTTTC. Amino acids: CASSLTETGANVLTF.